This T cell receptor beta chain emerged from a study of OX40 agonist ivuxolimab in advanced cancers. Context from the whole study: Ivuxolimab was an agonistic, fully human IgG2 monoclonal antibody directed against OX40 (CD134), a costimulatory receptor. The paper describes the monotherapy dose-escalation part (N of about 52 patients) of the phase I trial of ivuxolimab. The dose-escalation cohort was around 83% male with a mean age of roughly 62 years, ranging from 23 to 79. Intravenous ivuxolimab was administered to patients every 2 weeks at six dose levels: 0.01, 0.1, 0.3, 1.5, 3 and 10 mg/kg. Of the roughly 54 dose-escalation patients, hepatocellular carcinoma was present in about 19, melanoma in some 15, renal cell carcinoma in 9 and head and neck cancer in 9. Three dose-escalation patients achieved partial responses, one with hepatocellular carcinoma and two with cutaneous melanoma. Patients were allowed to have had prior anti-PD-1, anti-PD-L1 or anti-CTLA-4 therapy, and approximately 41% of the dose-escalation patients had previously received checkpoint inhibitors. The purpose of peripheral TCRbeta sequencing was to test whether ivuxolimab changed TCR sequence diversity and led to clonal T-cell expansion. The full study reports these points: In the 0.1-3.0 mg/kg groups, partial responders had among the lowest normalized peripheral clonal expansion, particularly in CD8+ T cells. Low levels of normalized T-cell clonal expansion were also shown by some nonresponding patients. Antigen specificity was not determined for the clonally expanded peripheral T cells. After ivuxolimab, more expanded clones were found on average in CD8+ T cells than in CD4+ T cells. At doses from 0.1 to 3.0 mg/kg, clonal expansion was seen in both CD4+ and CD8+ blood T cells between baseline and week 6.

Genomic DNA was extracted from sorted cells for sequencing of the TCRbeta CDR3 region. The immunoSEQ Assay was used for sequencing of TCRbeta CDR3 regions. Here the immuneACCESS table is served through TCRdb, limited to in-frame sequences with V and J called. Missing clones are a known gap in these copies; in checked studies unresolved V genes cover under half, and the rest lacks a known reason. The sample has approximately 110,000 clones on record, less than 95% of them singletons. 0.81% of the sample rests with the top ten. Patients with autoimmune disease history or receiving systemic immunosuppression were excluded from the trial. In every dose cohort, peripheral blood was drawn for TCR sequencing at baseline, cycle 4 day 1, and cycle 7 day 1. Samples came from an open-label, multicenter, first-in-human phase I dose-escalation trial of ivuxolimab. The trial enrolled adults with locally advanced or metastatic head and neck squamous cell, hepatocellular, melanoma or renal cell carcinoma. Before TCR sequencing, CD4+ T cells and CD8+ T cells were sorted from peripheral blood as separate populations.

Spanning cysteine to phenylalanine, the CDR3 consists of 15 amino acids. Only CDR3 DNA remains: 45 bases, in frame from the first base. Trimming removed 5 bases from V and 5 bases from J, leaving 18 bases between the germline ends. From the germline V gene, CDR1 is MDHEN and CDR2 is SYDVKM. As concerns this clone: Its antigen target is currently unknown. Base qualities are not provided; no much larger clone lies one nucleotide away.

The rearrangement combines TRBV28 with TRBJ2-5; no D gene call is confident. The sample here was CD4+ or CD8+ T cells sorted from blood, taken in a trial of the OX40 agonist ivuxolimab. This sequence was found in an adult with an advanced solid tumor such as melanoma, head and neck, liver or kidney cancer. The DNA is as follows: TGTGCCAGCAGTGACTTTGAGGAAGGGTGGGAGACCCAGTACTTC. This codes for CASSDFEEGWETQYF.